This T cell receptor (beta chain) was sequenced during a study of blood T cells in healthy people across ages. As to this clonotype: The antigen is undetermined.

Then a second PCR, running about 6 to 12 cycles, was carried out with a sample-barcoded 5' primer and a J-beta primer mix. Using its own MiXCR run on the 5' RACE reads, TCRdb lists one record per CDR3 protein. Here the sample spans roughly 2 million distinct CDR3 sequences, around 48% being singletons. Isolation per sample recovered at least 6.5 million PBMCs. There were at least 6 micrograms of total RNA extracted from every sample. Findings and limits, study-wide: Greater diversity and more naive CD4+ cells were seen in long-lived donors than in aged donors.

CDR3 length: 15 residues. Trimming at V came to 0 bases and at J to 4 bases, leaving 5 bases not matched to a gene. CDR1 is SGDLS and CDR2 is YYNGEE in the germline V gene. The TCR sequence derives from a middle-aged woman in good health. What was sequenced was blood. V is TRBV9 and J is TRBJ2-3, with TRBD2 identical over 7 bases. CDR3 in DNA: TGTGCCAGCAGCGTAGGGCCAGCGGGGTCAGATACGCAGTATTTT. This gives the protein CASSVGPAGSDTQYF.